The rows below give T cell receptor beta chains drawn from one sample of a study of OX40 agonist ivuxolimab in advanced cancers. Data came from immunoSEQ multiplex PCR; TCRdb stores just in-frame clones and leaves some out. The sample shows 75,000 to 80,000 clones, approximately 82% of them seen only once. The sequenced sample was CD4+ or CD8+ T cells sorted from blood, obtained in a trial of the OX40 agonist ivuxolimab. These receptors all come from an adult with an advanced solid tumor such as melanoma, head and neck, liver or kidney cancer. Both conserved end residues are part of each CDR3. The order of the fields is V gene, clone size, J gene, D gene, CDR3 protein, CDR3 DNA. A D gene is named only where the DNA matches it firmly. Clone size, where shown, is once, few, many, or a class for clones that have expanded.

V: TRBV5-1
size: NA
J: TRBJ2-5
D: TRBD2
CDR3: CASSLERGETQYF
DNA: TGCGCCAGCAGCTTGGAGCGGGGAGAGACCCAGTACTTC

V: TRBV7-9
size: NA
J: TRBJ1-5
D: NA
CDR3: CASSSSRNQPQHF
DNA: TGTGCCAGCAGCTCCTCTAGGAATCAGCCCCAGCATTTT

V: TRBV7-2
size: NA
J: TRBJ1-2
D: TRBD1
CDR3: CASSAGQGAGGYTF
DNA: TGTGCCAGCAGCGCCGGACAGGGGGCAGGTGGCTACACCTTC

V: TRBV7-8
size: NA
J: TRBJ2-6
D: NA
CDR3: CASSPLILSGANVLTF
DNA: TGTGCCAGCAGCCCACTTATACTCTCTGGGGCCAACGTCCTGACTTTC

V: TRBV7-9
size: NA
J: TRBJ1-2
D: NA
CDR3: CASSLQANYGYTF
DNA: TGTGCCAGCAGCCTACAGGCGAACTATGGCTACACCTTC

V: TRBV5-1
size: NA
J: TRBJ1-1
D: TRBD1
CDR3: CASSALSGQGFGTEAFF
DNA: TGCGCCAGCAGCGCTTTATCGGGACAGGGCTTCGGCACTGAAGCTTTCTTT

V: TRBV28
size: few
J: TRBJ1-6
D: TRBD1
CDR3: CASRGQGVTPLHF
DNA: TGTGCCAGCAGGGGACAGGGGGTTACACCCCTCCACTTT

V: TRBV6-1
size: NA
J: TRBJ1-1
D: NA
CDR3: CASSHNRTPWEAFF
DNA: TGTGCCAGCAGTCATAACCGCACTCCTTGGGAAGCTTTCTTT

V: TRBV27
size: NA
J: TRBJ1-2
D: NA
CDR3: CASSLSGRRNGYTF
DNA: TGTGCCAGCAGTTTATCAGGGCGGAGAAATGGCTACACCTTC

V: TRBV5-1
size: NA
J: TRBJ1-3
D: NA
CDR3: CASRAIKTGGNTIYF
DNA: TGCGCCAGCAGGGCGATCAAGACCGGTGGAAACACCATATATTTT

V: TRBV30
size: NA
J: TRBJ2-5
D: NA
CDR3: CAWSVGPGQETQYF
DNA: TGTGCCTGGAGTGTAGGGCCGGGACAAGAGACCCAGTACTTC

V: TRBV21-1
size: NA
J: TRBJ2-7
D: NA
CDR3: CASSFRTSGYEQYF
DNA: TGTGCCAGCAGCTTCCGGACTAGCGGCTACGAGCAGTACTTC

V: TRBV6-1
size: NA
J: TRBJ2-7
D: TRBD1
CDR3: CASSASRTGSYEQYF
DNA: TGTGCCAGCAGTGCCAGTAGGACAGGCTCCTACGAGCAGTACTTC

V: TRBV18
size: NA
J: TRBJ2-1
D: NA
CDR3: CASSPPAQGYNEQFF
DNA: TGTGCCAGCTCACCACCGGCACAGGGCTACAATGAGCAGTTCTTC

V: TRBV29-1
size: NA
J: TRBJ2-7
D: TRBD1
CDR3: CSAVGQGETYEQYF
DNA: TGCAGCGCCGTCGGACAGGGGGAAACCTACGAGCAGTACTTC

V: TRBV7-9
size: NA
J: TRBJ2-7
D: NA
CDR3: CASANPSLARDEQYF
DNA: TGTGCCAGCGCCAACCCCTCGCTAGCGCGGGACGAGCAGTACTTC

V: TRBV7-8
size: NA
J: TRBJ1-5
D: NA
CDR3: CASSFSGEGNQPQHF
DNA: TGTGCCAGCAGCTTTAGTGGAGAGGGGAATCAGCCCCAGCATTTT

V: TRBV27
size: NA
J: TRBJ1-2
D: TRBD1
CDR3: CASSFQGTGGGGYTF
DNA: TGTGCCAGCAGTTTCCAAGGGACAGGGGGCGGTGGCTACACCTTC

V: TRBV4-1
size: NA
J: TRBJ2-7
D: TRBD2
CDR3: CASSQDGLAGGREQYF
DNA: TGCGCCAGCAGCCAAGATGGGCTAGCGGGGGGGCGTGAGCAGTACTTC

V: TRBV6-5
size: NA
J: TRBJ2-3
D: NA
CDR3: CASSLGISTDTQYF
DNA: TGTGCCAGCAGCCTGGGAATAAGCACAGATACGCAGTATTTT

V: TRBV11-2
size: NA
J: TRBJ1-2
D: NA
CDR3: CASSSEGNGYTF
DNA: TGTGCCAGCAGCTCGGAAGGAAATGGCTACACCTTC

V: TRBV4-1
size: NA
J: TRBJ1-1
D: NA
CDR3: CASSQPSLNTEAFF
DNA: TGCGCCAGCAGCCAGCCGAGTTTGAACACTGAAGCTTTCTTT

V: TRBV20-1
size: NA
J: TRBJ2-5
D: NA
CDR3: CSAAREAQYF
DNA: TGCAGTGCTGCTCGAGAGGCCCAGTACTTC

V: TRBV29-1
size: NA
J: TRBJ2-1
D: TRBD1
CDR3: CSVTLTGTGNNEQFF
DNA: TGCAGCGTGACCCTGACCGGGACAGGGAACAATGAGCAGTTCTTC

V: TRBV5-1
size: NA
J: TRBJ1-2
D: NA
CDR3: CASSLEGEEMRGYTF
DNA: TGCGCCAGCAGCTTGGAAGGGGAAGAAATGAGGGGCTACACCTTC

V: TRBV15
size: NA
J: TRBJ1-3
D: NA
CDR3: CATSRDGTRYSGNTIYF
DNA: TGTGCCACCAGCAGAGATGGGACGCGGTACTCTGGAAACACCATATATTTT

V: TRBV28
size: NA
J: TRBJ2-5
D: TRBD1
CDR3: CATKIRQGGETQYF
DNA: TGTGCCACCAAAATAAGACAGGGGGGAGAGACCCAGTACTTC

V: TRBV19
size: NA
J: TRBJ2-3
D: NA
CDR3: CASSARRQTSTDTQYF
DNA: TGTGCCAGCAGCGCTCGGCGGCAGACTAGCACAGATACGCAGTATTTT

V: TRBV5-1
size: NA
J: TRBJ1-6
D: TRBD1
CDR3: CASSLGQGNSPLHF
DNA: TGCGCCAGCAGCTTGGGACAGGGGAATTCACCCCTCCACTTT

V: TRBV5-4
size: NA
J: TRBJ2-1
D: TRBD2
CDR3: CASSPGLAGDPPYNEQFF
DNA: TGTGCCAGCAGCCCTGGACTAGCGGGGGATCCACCCTACAATGAGCAGTTCTTC

V: TRBV11-3
size: NA
J: TRBJ2-2
D: TRBD2
CDR3: CASGISGGGTGELFF
DNA: TGTGCCAGCGGGATCAGCGGGGGGGGCACCGGGGAGCTGTTTTTT

V: TRBV29-1
size: NA
J: TRBJ1-2
D: TRBD1
CDR3: CSVGGQGLGYGYTF
DNA: TGCAGCGTTGGGGGACAGGGGTTGGGGTATGGCTACACCTTC

V: TRBV7-9
size: NA
J: TRBJ1-5
D: TRBD1
CDR3: CASSLGQGGQPQHF
DNA: TGTGCCAGCAGCTTGGGACAGGGTGGTCAGCCCCAGCATTTT

V: TRBV28
size: NA
J: TRBJ1-6
D: NA
CDR3: CASSLGGRFNSPLHF
DNA: TGTGCCAGCAGTTTAGGGGGCAGATTCAATTCACCCCTCCACTTT

V: TRBV5-5
size: NA
J: TRBJ2-1
D: NA
CDR3: CASSPPPRGLRDEQFF
DNA: TGTGCCAGCAGCCCCCCTCCCCGGGGGTTACGGGATGAGCAGTTCTTC